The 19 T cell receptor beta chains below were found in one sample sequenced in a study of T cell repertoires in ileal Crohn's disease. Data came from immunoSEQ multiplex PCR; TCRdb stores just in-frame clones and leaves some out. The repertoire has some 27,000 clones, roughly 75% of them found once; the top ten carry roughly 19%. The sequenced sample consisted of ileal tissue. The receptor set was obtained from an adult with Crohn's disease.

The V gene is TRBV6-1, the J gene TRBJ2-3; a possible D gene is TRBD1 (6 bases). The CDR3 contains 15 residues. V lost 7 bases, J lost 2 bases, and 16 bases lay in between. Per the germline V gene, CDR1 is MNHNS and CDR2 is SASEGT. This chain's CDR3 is CASNKGQTYTDTQYF. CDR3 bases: TGTGCCAGCAATAAGGGACAAACCTACACAGATACGCAGTATTTT.

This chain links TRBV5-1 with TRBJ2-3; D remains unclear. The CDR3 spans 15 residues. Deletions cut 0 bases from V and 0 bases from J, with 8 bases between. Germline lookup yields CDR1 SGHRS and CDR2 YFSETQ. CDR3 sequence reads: CASSLDFGSTDTQYF. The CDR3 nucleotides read TGCGCCAGCAGCTTGGATTTCGGGAGCACAGATACGCAGTATTTT.

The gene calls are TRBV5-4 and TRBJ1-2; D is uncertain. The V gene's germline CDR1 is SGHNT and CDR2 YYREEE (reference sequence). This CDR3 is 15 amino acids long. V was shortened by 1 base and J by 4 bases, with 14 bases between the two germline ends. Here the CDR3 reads CASSLYRVGSYGYTF. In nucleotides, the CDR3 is TGTGCCAGCAGCTTGTATCGGGTCGGGAGCTATGGCTACACCTTC. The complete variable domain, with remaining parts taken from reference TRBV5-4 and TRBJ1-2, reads ETGVTQSPTHLIKTRGQQVTLRCSSQSGHNTVSWYQQALGQGPQFIFQYYREEENGRGNFPPRFSGLQFPNYSSELNVNALELDDSALYLCASSLYRVGSYGYTFGSGTRLTVV.

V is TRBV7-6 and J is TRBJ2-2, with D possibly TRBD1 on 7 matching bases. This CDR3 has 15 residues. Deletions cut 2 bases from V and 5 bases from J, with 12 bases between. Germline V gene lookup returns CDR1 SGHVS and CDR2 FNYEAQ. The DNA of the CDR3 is TGTGCCAGCAGCTTAAAGGGGGCGGGGACCGGGGAGCTGTTTTTT. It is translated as CASSLKGAGTGELFF.

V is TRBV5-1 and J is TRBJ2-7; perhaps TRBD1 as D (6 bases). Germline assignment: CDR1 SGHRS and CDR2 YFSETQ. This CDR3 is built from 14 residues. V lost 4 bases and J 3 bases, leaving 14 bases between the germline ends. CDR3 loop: CASSGQGSYYEQYF. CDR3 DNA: TGCGCCAGCAGCGGGCAGGGGTCCTACTACGAGCAGTACTTC.

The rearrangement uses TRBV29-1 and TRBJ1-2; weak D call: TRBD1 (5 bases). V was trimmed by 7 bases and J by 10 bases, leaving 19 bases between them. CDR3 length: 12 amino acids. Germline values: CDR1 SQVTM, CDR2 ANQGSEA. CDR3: CSANPGTTDYTF. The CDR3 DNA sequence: TGCAGCGCAAACCCCGGGACTACTGACTACACCTTC. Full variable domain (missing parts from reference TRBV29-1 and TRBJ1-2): SAVISQKPSRDICQRGTSLTIQCQVDSQVTMMFWYRQQPGQSLTLIATANQGSEATYESGFVIDKFPISRPNLTFSTLTVSNMSPEDSSIYLCSANPGTTDYTFGSGTRLTVV.

CDR3 nucleotides: TGTGCCATCAGTGAGGTAGAGGGATTGGGCTATAATTCACCCCTCCACTTT. It encodes CAISEVEGLGYNSPLHF. The rearrangement uses TRBV10-3 and TRBJ1-6; D gene uncertain. Between the trimmed V and J ends, which lost 2 bases and 3 bases, there was a span of 14 bases. This CDR3 contains 17 residues. Per germline, CDR1 ENHRY and CDR2 SYGVKD.

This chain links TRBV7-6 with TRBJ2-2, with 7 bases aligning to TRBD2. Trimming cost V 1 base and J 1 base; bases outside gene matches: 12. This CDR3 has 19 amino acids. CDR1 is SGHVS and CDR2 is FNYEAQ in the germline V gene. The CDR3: CASSLVWDYLAKNTGELFF. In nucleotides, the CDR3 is TGTGCCAGCAGCTTAGTGTGGGACTACTTAGCTAAGAACACCGGGGAGCTGTTTTTT.

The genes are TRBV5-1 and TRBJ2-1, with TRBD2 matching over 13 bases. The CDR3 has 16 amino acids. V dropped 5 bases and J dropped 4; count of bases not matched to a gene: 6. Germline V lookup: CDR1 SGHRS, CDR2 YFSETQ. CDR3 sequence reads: CASRRTSGRDYNEQFF. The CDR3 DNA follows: TGCGCCAGCAGAAGGACTAGCGGGAGAGATTACAATGAGCAGTTCTTC.

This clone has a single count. CDR3 region: CAWAPGTGSNSPLHF. The CDR3 DNA reads TGTGCCTGGGCTCCCGGGACAGGGAGTAATTCACCCCTCCACTTT. The rearrangement joins TRBV30 to TRBJ1-6; 9 nucleotides line up with TRBD1. The length of the CDR3 is 15 residues. Per germline, CDR1 GTSNPN and CDR2 SVGIG (reference sequence). Germline trimming cut 5 bases from V and 6 bases from J; bases unmatched to any gene: 8. Filled out from reference TRBV30 and TRBJ1-6, the complete variable domain reads SQTIHQWPATLVQPVGSPLSLECTVEGTSNPNLYWYRQAAGRGLQLLFYSVGIGQISSEVPQNLSASRPQDRQFILSSKKLLLSDSGFYLCAWAPGTGSNSPLHFGNGTRLTVT.

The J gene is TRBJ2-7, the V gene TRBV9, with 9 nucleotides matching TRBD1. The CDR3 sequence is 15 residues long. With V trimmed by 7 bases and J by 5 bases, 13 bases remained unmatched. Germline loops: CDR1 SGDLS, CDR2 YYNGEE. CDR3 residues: CASGVGTGGGHEQYF. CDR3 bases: TGTGCCAGCGGAGTGGGAACAGGGGGCGGCCACGAGCAGTACTTC.

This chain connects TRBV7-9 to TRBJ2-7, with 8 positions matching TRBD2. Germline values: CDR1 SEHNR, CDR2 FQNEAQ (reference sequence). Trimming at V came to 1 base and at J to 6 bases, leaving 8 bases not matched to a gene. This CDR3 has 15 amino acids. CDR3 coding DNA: TGTGCCAGCAGCTTAGTAGCGGGAAAAGGAAGCGAGCAGTACTTC. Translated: CASSLVAGKGSEQYF.

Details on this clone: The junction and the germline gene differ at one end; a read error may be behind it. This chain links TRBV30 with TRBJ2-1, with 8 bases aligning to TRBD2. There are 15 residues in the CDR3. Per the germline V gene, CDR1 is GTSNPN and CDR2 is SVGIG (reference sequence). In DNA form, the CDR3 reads TGTGCCTGGAGTGCTCTAGCGGGCTCCTACAATGGGCAGTTCTTC. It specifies CAWSALAGSYNGQFF.

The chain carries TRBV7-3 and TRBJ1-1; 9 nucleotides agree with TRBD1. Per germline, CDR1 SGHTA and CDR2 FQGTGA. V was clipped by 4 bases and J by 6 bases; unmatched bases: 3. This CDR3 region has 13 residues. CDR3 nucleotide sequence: TGTGCCAGCAGCTCACGGACAGGGGCTGAAGCTTTCTTT. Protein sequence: CASSSRTGAEAFF.

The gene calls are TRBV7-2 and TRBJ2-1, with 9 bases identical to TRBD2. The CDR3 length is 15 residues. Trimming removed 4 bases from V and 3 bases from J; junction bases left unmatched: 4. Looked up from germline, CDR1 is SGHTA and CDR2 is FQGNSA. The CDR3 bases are TGTGCCAGCAGCTCCTTTAGCGGGGGCTACAATGAGCAGTTCTTC. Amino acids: CASSSFSGGYNEQFF. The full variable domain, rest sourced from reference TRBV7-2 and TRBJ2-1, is GAGVSQSPSNKVTEKGKDVELRCDPISGHTALYWYRQSLGQGLEFLIYFQGNSAPDKSGLPSDRFSAERTGGSVSTLTIQRTQQEDSAVYLCASSSFSGGYNEQFFGPGTRLTVL.

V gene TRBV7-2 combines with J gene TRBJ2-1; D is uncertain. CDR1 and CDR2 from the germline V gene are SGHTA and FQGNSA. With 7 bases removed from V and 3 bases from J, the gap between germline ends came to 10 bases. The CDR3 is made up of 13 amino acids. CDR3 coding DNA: TGTGCCAGCACCCCACAGATCTACAATGAGCAGTTCTTC. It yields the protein CASTPQIYNEQFF.

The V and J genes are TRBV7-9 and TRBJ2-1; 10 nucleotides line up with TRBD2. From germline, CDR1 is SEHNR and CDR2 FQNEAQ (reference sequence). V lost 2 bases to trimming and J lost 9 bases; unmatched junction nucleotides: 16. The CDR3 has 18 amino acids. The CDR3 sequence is CASSLPLRLAGTGSEQFF. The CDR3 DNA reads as TGTGCCAGCAGCTTACCACTCCGACTAGCGGGCACCGGAAGTGAGCAGTTCTTC.

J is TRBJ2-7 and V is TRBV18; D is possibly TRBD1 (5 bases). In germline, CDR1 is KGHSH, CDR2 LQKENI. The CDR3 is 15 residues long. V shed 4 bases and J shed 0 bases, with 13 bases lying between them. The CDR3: CASSLRQTSSYEQYF. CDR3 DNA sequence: TGTGCCAGCTCACTTCGACAGACTTCCTCCTACGAGCAGTACTTC.

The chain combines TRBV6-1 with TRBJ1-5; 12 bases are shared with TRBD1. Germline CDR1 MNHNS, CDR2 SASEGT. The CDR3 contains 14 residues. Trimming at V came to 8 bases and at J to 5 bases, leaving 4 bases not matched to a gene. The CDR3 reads CASGTGGGDQPQHF. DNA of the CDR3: TGTGCCAGCGGGACAGGGGGCGGGGATCAGCCCCAGCATTTT.